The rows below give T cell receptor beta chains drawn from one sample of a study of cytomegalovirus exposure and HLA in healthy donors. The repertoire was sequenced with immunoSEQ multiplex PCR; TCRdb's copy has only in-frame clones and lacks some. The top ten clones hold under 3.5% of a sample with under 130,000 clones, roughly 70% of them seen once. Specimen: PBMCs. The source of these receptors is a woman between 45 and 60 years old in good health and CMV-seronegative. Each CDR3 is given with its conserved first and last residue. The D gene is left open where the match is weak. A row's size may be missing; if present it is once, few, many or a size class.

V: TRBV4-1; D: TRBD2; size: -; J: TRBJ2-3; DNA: TGCGCCAGCAGTCCATCTCCGACTAGCGGGGCAGATACGCAGTATTTT; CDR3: CASSPSPTSGADTQYF
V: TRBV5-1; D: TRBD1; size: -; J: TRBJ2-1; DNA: TGCGCCAGCAGCCTGGCGCCGGGACAGGGGGCCTTAAGCTCCTACAATGAGCAGTTCTTC; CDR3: CASSLAPGQGALSSYNEQFF
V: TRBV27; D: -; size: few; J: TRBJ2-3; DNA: TGTGCCAGCAGTTTATCACGGTCCAAAGATACGCAGTATTTT; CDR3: CASSLSRSKDTQYF
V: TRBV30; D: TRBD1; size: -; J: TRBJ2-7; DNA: TGTGCCTGGAGTAAAGGGACAGGGTACGAGCAGTACTTC; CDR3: CAWSKGTGYEQYF
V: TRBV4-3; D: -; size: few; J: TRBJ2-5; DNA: TGCGCCAGCAGCCAAGATGTCCAGGGTGGGACCCAGTACTTC; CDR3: CASSQDVQGGTQYF
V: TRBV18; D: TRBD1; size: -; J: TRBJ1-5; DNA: TGTGCCAGCTCACTGGGACAGAACAACAATCAGCCCCAGCATTTT; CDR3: CASSLGQNNNQPQHF
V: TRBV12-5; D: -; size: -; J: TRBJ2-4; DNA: TGTGCTAGTGGTTTGGTACTAGGAGGAGGGGCCGCCAAAAACATTCAGTACTTC; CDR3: CASGLVLGGGAAKNIQYF
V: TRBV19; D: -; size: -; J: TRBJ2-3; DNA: TGTGCCAGTACCCCGGTAGGACTTAGCACAGATACGCAGTATTTT; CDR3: CASTPVGLSTDTQYF
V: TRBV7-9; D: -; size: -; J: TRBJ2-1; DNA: TGTGCCAGCAGCTCCGGGGACTTCTACAATGAGCAGTTCTTC; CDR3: CASSSGDFYNEQFF
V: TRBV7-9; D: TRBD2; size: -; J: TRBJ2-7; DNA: TGTGCCAGCAGCCCCCGGGAGGGTTCGAACTACGAGCAGTACTTC; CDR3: CASSPREGSNYEQYF
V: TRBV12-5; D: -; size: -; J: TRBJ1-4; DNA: TGTGCTAGTGGTTTGAGGGGTGTTGAAAAACTGTTTTTT; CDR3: CASGLRGVEKLFF